Listed below are T cell receptor beta chains from one sample, sequenced in a study of tumor and adjacent non-tumor tissue in lung cancer. TCRdb redid the calling of the multiplex PCR reads with MiXCR, one entry per CDR3 protein. This sample carries under 150,000 distinct CDR3 sequences, roughly 67% of them seen once, and the ten largest clones take about 13%. Sequenced: lung tumor tissue. These receptors came from a young man with non-small cell lung cancer. The CDR3 runs from the conserved cysteine through the conserved F or W. The D gene is left open where the match is weak. The size of a clone is reported for some rows only, either as once, few or many, or as a class for expanded clones.

j_call clone_size v_call d_call cdr3_nt cdr3_aa
TRBJ2-7 many TRBV12-3/TRBV12-4 - TGTGCCAGCAGTTTCGGGCAGGGGACGGACGAGCAGTACTTC CASSFGQGTDEQYF
TRBJ2-1 - TRBV7-9 TRBD2 TGTGCCAGCAGCTGGACCGGGAGGAGAGCCTACAATGAGCAGTTCTTC CASSWTGRRAYNEQFF
TRBJ2-3 once TRBV7-3 - TGTGCCAGCAGTGGAGCGGGGTTGACAGGTACGCAGTATTTT CASSGAGLTGTQYF
TRBJ1-1 - TRBV20-1 - TGCAGTGCTAGAACCGGCCCACGTGGGACTGATGATTTCTTT CSARTGPRGTDDFF
TRBJ2-7 - TRBV7-9 - TGTGCCAGCAGCTTATCCCGGGAGCAGTACTTC CASSLSREQYF
TRBJ1-1 many TRBV28 - TGTGCCAGCAGGCTGGGGGGCATCAACACTGAAGCTTTCTTT CASRLGGINTEAFF
TRBJ2-5 - TRBV11-2 - TGTGGCAGCAGCTTACCCCATCTTGAGACTCAGTACTTC CGSSLPHLETQYF
TRBJ2-2 - TRBV5-5 TRBD2 TGTGCCAGCAGCTTGAATAGCGGGAGGAGCTCGGCCGGGGAGCTGTTTTTT CASSLNSGRSSAGELFF
TRBJ1-1 many TRBV11-2 TRBD1 TGTGCCAGCAGCTTACAGGGGGCTGGGTACACTGAAGCTTTCTTT CASSLQGAGYTEAFF
TRBJ2-7 - TRBV6-2/TRBV6-3 - TGTGCCAGCAGTTACTCGGCAGGTGTCTACGAGCTGTACTTC CASSYSAGVYELYF
TRBJ2-7 - TRBV5-1 TRBD1 TGCGCCAGCAGCTTGGAAACCGGGACAGGTCGTTACGAGCGGTACTTC CASSLETGTGRYERYF
TRBJ2-1 - TRBV15 - TGTGCCACCAGTCTTAACAGTGGGAGATACAATGAGCAGTTCTTC CATSLNSGRYNEQFF
TRBJ2-3 - TRBV5-4 - TGTGCCAGCAGCCCGGCAAAGGGGAGCATAGGTACGCAGTATTTT CASSPAKGSIGTQYF
TRBJ1-1 many TRBV12-3/TRBV12-4 TRBD1 TGTGCCAGCACCCGACAGGGGGCCGGCACTGAAGCTTTCTTT CASTRQGAGTEAFF
TRBJ1-6 - TRBV12-3/TRBV12-4 TRBD1 TGTGCCAGCAATACGAGGGACAGAGTAAATTCACCCCTCCACTTT CASNTRDRVNSPLHF
TRBJ2-1 once TRBV6-1 - TGTGCCAGCAAGAGCCTAACAGGGTCCTTTGTGGATGAGCAGTTCTTC CASKSLTGSFVDEQFF
TRBJ1-5 - TRBV12-3/TRBV12-4 - TGTGCCAGCAGGTGGACAGATGGGGAGCCACAGCATTTT CASRWTDGEPQHF
TRBJ2-1 - TRBV20-1 TRBD2 TGCAGTGTTCGGGACTACCATACCTACAATGAGCAGTTCTTC CSVRDYHTYNEQFF
TRBJ2-5 - TRBV7-2 - TGTGCCAGCAGGGGGCGCTTCGAAGGGACCCAGTACTTC CASRGRFEGTQYF
TRBJ1-2 - TRBV4-2 - TGTGCCAGCAGCCAAGACTGGCTCTATGGCTACACCTTC CASSQDWLYGYTF
TRBJ2-3 few TRBV4-1 TRBD2 TGCGCCGGCAGCCCAACCGGGACTAGCGGGAGGTCAGATACGCAGTATTTT CAGSPTGTSGRSDTQYF
TRBJ2-1 - TRBV11-1 TRBD2 TGTGCCAGCAGCTTAGCAGCCAGCGGGAGTCGCAATGAGCAGTTCTTC CASSLAASGSRNEQFF
TRBJ1-1 - TRBV20-1 - TGCAATGCTAGAATCAGGCCACGCGGCACTGAAGCTTTCTTT CNARIRPRGTEAFF
TRBJ2-2 - TRBV7-9 - TGTGCCAACAGTGAATACGGCAGGGTTACTTCAGGAACCGGGGAGCTGTTTTTT CANSEYGRVTSGTGELFF
TRBJ2-7 many TRBV20-1 TRBD2 TGCAGTGCCGAGCGGGGGGACTCCTACGAGCAGTACTTC CSAERGDSYEQYF
TRBJ2-1 many TRBV5-4 TRBD2 TGTGCCAGCAGCCCGACTAGCGGGAGGGCCAGTGAGCAGTTCTTC CASSPTSGRASEQFF
TRBJ1-2 many TRBV29-1 TRBD1 TGCAGCGTTCTCGACAGGGGTGATGGCTACACCTTC CSVLDRGDGYTF
TRBJ2-3 - TRBV5-6 TRBD1 TGTGCCAACAGCAGGACAGGGCCCACAGATACGCAGTATTTT CANSRTGPTDTQYF
TRBJ1-2 many TRBV20-1 - TGCAGTGCTAGATCAGGGAATAGCTACACCTTC CSARSGNSYTF
TRBJ2-7 - TRBV29-1 TRBD2 TGCAACGCGGGCCTAGCGGGATGGGAGAAGTACTTC CNAGLAGWEKYF